These 7 T cell receptor beta chains came from one sample sequenced in a study of CD8 T cells in Susac syndrome. An input of roughly 0.45 to 1 ug of RNA was subjected to reverse transcription using random hexamers. One entry per CDR3 protein results from TCRdb running MiXCR on the immunoSEQ multiplex PCR reads. The table includes approximately 270,000 distinct CDR3 sequences, around 95% detected once. The specimen sequenced was CD4+ T cells from PBMCs. These receptors came from a human donor with multiple sclerosis.

This clonotype occurred a few times. The chain links TRBV7-9 to TRBJ2-5; D might be TRBD2 (5 bases). Germline V gives CDR1 SEHNR, CDR2 FQNEAQ (reference sequence). The CDR3 spans 14 residues. Trimming shortened V by 2 bases and J by 9 bases, and 16 bases separated the two germline ends. This CDR3 is CASSLISGQVAQYF. In DNA form, the CDR3 reads TGTGCCAGCAGCTTAATAAGCGGCCAGGTGGCCCAGTACTTC.

This chain uses TRBV7-2 with TRBJ2-1; D call uncertain. V was shortened by 1 base and J by 4 bases, with 8 bases between the two germline ends. Germline values: CDR1 SGHTA, CDR2 FQGNSA. CDR3 length: 14 residues. In nucleotides, the CDR3 is TGTGCCAGCAGCTTAGAGCTTTCGTACAATGAGCAGTTCTTC. Its protein product is CASSLELSYNEQFF.

J is TRBJ1-2 and V is TRBV23-1; D possibly corresponds to TRBD1 (5 bases). TRBV23-1 is reported as an ORF; its role is uncertain. With 3 bases removed from V and 7 bases from J, the gap between germline ends came to 15 bases. The CDR3 loop spans 14 amino acids. The CDR3 region is CASSQKGFFPGYTF. CDR3 bases: TGCGCCAGCAGTCAGAAGGGGTTCTTTCCTGGCTACACCTTC.

V gene TRBV19 combines with J gene TRBJ2-5; D not certain. CDR1 LNHDA and CDR2 SQIVND come from the germline V gene (reference sequence). There are 13 residues in the CDR3. Deletions cut 6 bases from V and 5 bases from J, with 13 bases between. The CDR3 region is CASSLLTGETQYF. CDR3 nucleotide sequence: TGTGCCAGTAGCCTCCTAACCGGCGAGACCCAGTACTTC.

The chain couples TRBV29-1 to TRBJ2-5, with TRBD1 matching 9 bases. CDR3 length: 16 amino acids. The ends lost 8 bases at V and 5 bases at J; junction bases unmatched: 18. Germline loops: CDR1 SQVTM, CDR2 ANQGSEA. The CDR3 bases are TGCAGCTTGGGACAGGGTGGGACGGGGGGCCAGGAGACCCAGTACTTC. Translated, it gives CSLGQGGTGGQETQYF.

This chain joins TRBV12-3 or TRBV12-4 and TRBJ2-1; the D gene is possibly TRBD2 (5 bases). The V gene lost 7 bases and the J gene lost 7 bases, with 11 bases spanning the gap. This CDR3 contains 12 residues. CDR3: CASNRRTNEQFF. The CDR3 bases are TGTGCCAGCAACCGCCGGACTAATGAGCAGTTCTTC.

The chain combines TRBV12-3 or TRBV12-4 with TRBJ1-6; no definite D call. The V end lost 9 bases, the J end lost 8 bases, and 11 bases lay between the germline ends. The CDR3 extends over 12 amino acids. For the CDR3, the DNA is TGTGCCAGTACCCAGTTCGATTCACCCCTCCACTTT. It codes for CASTQFDSPLHF.